A single sample is the source of the 3 T cell receptor beta chains below, sequenced in a study of blood T cell repertoires in COVID-19. The method was immunoSEQ multiplex PCR; TCRdb's version includes in-frame clones alone and lacks a portion of them. The sample has approximately 230,000 clones; roughly 88% are singletons. Sequenced material: peripheral blood. Every receptor here comes from a woman aged 40-49 years who had recovered from COVID-19.

This chain joins TRBV24-1 and TRBJ2-7; TRBD1 matches 8 bases. This CDR3 has 15 amino acids. With 5 bases clipped from V and 3 bases from J, the junction kept 8 bases outside the gene matches. Germline-derived CDR1 and CDR2 are KGHDR and SFDVKD. In DNA form, the CDR3 reads TGTGCCACCAGTGCATCCGGGACAGGTGGCTACGAGCAGTACTTC. This sequence encodes CATSASGTGGYEQYF.

The count of this clone is one. The V gene is TRBV9, the J gene TRBJ1-3; 7 nucleotides match TRBD1. Trimming removed 3 bases from V and 3 bases from J; junction bases left unmatched: 6. Germline assignment: CDR1 SGDLS and CDR2 YYNGEE. CDR3 length: 15 amino acids. The CDR3 reads CASSETGRSGNTIYF. The CDR3 DNA is TGTGCCAGCAGCGAGACAGGGAGGAGTGGAAACACCATATATTTT.

The chain recombines TRBV7-9 with TRBJ1-3, with no clear D. Germline V gene lookup returns CDR1 SEHNR and CDR2 FQNEAQ (reference sequence). The V end lost 4 bases, the J end lost 0 bases, and 10 bases lay between the germline ends. The CDR3 runs 15 residues. The CDR3: CASSSPVNSGNTIYF. CDR3 coding DNA: TGTGCCAGCAGCTCACCAGTGAACTCTGGAAACACCATATATTTT.